These T cell receptor beta chains were read from a single sample in a study of cytomegalovirus exposure and HLA in healthy donors. This table comes from immunoSEQ multiplex PCR, and its TCRdb copy is limited to in-frame clones, with some not included. Here the sample spans hundreds of thousands of clones, roughly four fifths being singletons. Sequencing input: PBMCs. The receptors come from a girl between 10 and 17 years old in good health and CMV-seronegative. CDR3s include the opening cysteine and the closing phenylalanine or tryptophan. A D gene is named only where the DNA matches it firmly. Clone size is shown for a subset of rows, as once, few, many or a class of expanded clone.

.	TRBV18	TRBJ2-7	.	CASSPEASRGTYEQYF	TGTGCCAGCTCCCCAGAAGCCTCCAGGGGCACCTACGAGCAGTACTTC
TRBD1	TRBV4-2	TRBJ2-2	.	CASSQVIGQGVYGELFF	TGTGCCAGCAGCCAAGTTATCGGACAGGGGGTTTACGGGGAGCTGTTTTTT
.	TRBV28	TRBJ1-1	few	CASSSGFGTEAFF	TGTGCCAGCAGCTCTGGTTTCGGCACTGAAGCTTTCTTT
.	TRBV6-6	TRBJ1-1	few	CAGGGYTEAFF	TGTGCCGGGGGGGGGTACACTGAAGCTTTCTTT
.	TRBV27	TRBJ1-2	.	CASSLTAAIYGYTF	TGTGCCAGCAGTTTAACTGCAGCGATCTATGGCTACACCTTC
.	TRBV5-6	TRBJ1-2	few	CASSLDVRTNGYTF	TGTGCCAGCAGCTTGGACGTCAGAACTAACGGCTACACCTTC
.	TRBV6-6	TRBJ2-3	.	CASSYEIDTQYF	TGTGCCAGCAGTTACGAGATAGATACGCAGTATTTT
.	TRBV7-2	TRBJ1-4	.	CASSLEQAKLFF	TGTGCCAGCAGCTTAGAACAGGCAAAACTGTTTTTT
TRBD1	TRBV6-1	TRBJ2-3	.	CASSRDRVTDTQYF	TGTGCCAGCAGCCGGGACAGGGTCACAGATACGCAGTATTTT
.	TRBV28	TRBJ1-2	.	CASSVPGQNYGYTF	TGTGCCAGCAGTGTCCCCGGACAAAACTATGGCTACACCTTC
.	TRBV28	TRBJ1-4	few	CAVARERLFF	TGTGCCGTAGCCCGGGAACGTCTGTTTTTT
TRBD1	TRBV28	TRBJ1-5	.	CASTIPLGQGASNQPQHF	TGTGCCAGCACCATACCCCTAGGACAGGGGGCTAGCAATCAGCCCCAGCATTTT
TRBD2	TRBV28	TRBJ2-7	.	CASSTLAGVIEQYF	TGTGCCAGCAGCACTCTAGCGGGAGTAATCGAGCAGTACTTC
.	TRBV7-8	TRBJ1-2	.	CASSLSGGRGYTF	TGTGCCAGCAGCTTATCGGGGGGCCGGGGCTACACCTTC
TRBD1	TRBV25-1	TRBJ2-5	.	CASSVYRGLDQETQYF	TGTGCCAGCAGTGTCTACAGGGGGCTTGACCAAGAGACCCAGTACTTC
.	TRBV11-2	TRBJ2-7	.	CASSSIWAGSSYEQYF	TGTGCCAGCAGCTCGATTTGGGCGGGGAGCTCCTACGAGCAGTACTTC
TRBD1	TRBV6-5	TRBJ1-1	few	CASSYRDRMNTEAFF	TGTGCCAGCAGTTACCGGGACAGGATGAACACTGAAGCTTTCTTT
.	TRBV27	TRBJ1-5	once	CASSLTGRGNQPQHF	TGTGCCAGCAGTTTAACAGGAAGGGGCAATCAGCCCCAGCATTTT
.	TRBV10-3	TRBJ1-1	.	CAIGAQGLNTEAFF	TGTGCCATAGGGGCACAGGGTTTGAACACTGAAGCTTTCTTT
.	TRBV5-1	TRBJ1-1	.	CASSAGTNTEAFF	TGCGCCAGCAGCGCAGGGACAAACACTGAAGCTTTCTTT
.	TRBV7-2	TRBJ1-6	.	CASSSGDRIGSPLHF	TGTGCCAGCAGCTCCGGAGACAGGATTGGATCACCCCTCCACTTT
.	TRBV2	TRBJ2-2	.	CASYQWGENTGELFF	TGTGCCAGCTACCAGTGGGGAGAGAACACCGGGGAGCTGTTTTTT
TRBD1	TRBV30	TRBJ1-4	.	CAWRRQGSNEKLFF	TGTGCCTGGAGACGACAGGGCTCCAATGAAAAACTGTTTTTT
.	TRBV6-6	TRBJ1-6	few	CASSYSTAESRSPLHF	TGTGCCAGCAGTTACTCGACTGCTGAGTCGCGTTCACCCCTCCACTTT
TRBD2	TRBV28	TRBJ2-7	.	CASSSGRPRSYEQYF	TGTGCCAGCAGTTCCGGGAGGCCCCGATCCTACGAGCAGTACTTC
.	TRBV13	TRBJ1-6	.	CASSRTDNSPLHF	TGTGCCAGCAGCCGGACAGATAATTCACCCCTCCACTTT
TRBD1	TRBV11-2	TRBJ2-7	.	CASSLEDRAYEQYF	TGTGCCAGCAGCTTGGAGGACAGGGCCTACGAGCAGTACTTC
TRBD2	TRBV4-3	TRBJ2-3	.	CASSRAGGATDTQYF	TGCGCCAGCAGCCGGGCGGGGGGAGCAACAGATACGCAGTATTTT
.	TRBV7-9	TRBJ2-1	once	CASSAQGTARGAYNEQFF	TGTGCCAGCAGCGCCCAAGGTACAGCCAGGGGAGCCTACAATGAGCAGTTCTTC
.	TRBV11-2	TRBJ1-1	.	CASSPRRGGTEAFF	TGTGCCAGCAGTCCAAGGAGAGGGGGCACTGAAGCTTTCTTT
.	TRBV18	TRBJ1-4	.	CASSPFSAQANEKLFF	TGTGCCAGCTCACCGTTTTCTGCACAAGCTAATGAAAAACTGTTTTTT
TRBD2	TRBV2	TRBJ2-1	.	CASRPWTSGRGNEQFF	TGTGCCAGCAGACCGTGGACTAGCGGGAGAGGAAATGAGCAGTTCTTC
.	TRBV7-3	TRBJ2-3	.	CASSSQGQSGAQYF	TGTGCCAGCAGCTCTCAGGGTCAGTCGGGTGCGCAGTATTTT
TRBD1	TRBV15	TRBJ1-2	.	CATAPTTGLDYGYTF	TGTGCCACCGCACCGACGACAGGGTTAGACTATGGCTACACCTTC
TRBD1	TRBV7-9	TRBJ1-2	.	CASRGRPGQGGGYTF	TGTGCCAGCAGAGGTCGGCCGGGACAGGGTGGTGGCTACACCTTC
.	TRBV29-1	TRBJ2-3	.	CSVAFTDTQYF	TGCAGCGTTGCCTTTACAGATACGCAGTATTTT
.	TRBV11-2	TRBJ1-4	.	CASSQARGGTNEKLFF	TGTGCCAGCAGCCAAGCCCGGGGAGGAACTAATGAAAAACTGTTTTTT
TRBD1	TRBV27	TRBJ2-5	.	CASSPIGTAKSRETQYF	TGTGCCAGCAGCCCCATTGGGACAGCGAAGTCGAGGGAGACCCAGTACTTC
.	TRBV28	TRBJ2-7	.	CATGRGAYYEQYF	TGTGCCACCGGTCGCGGCGCTTACTACGAGCAGTACTTC
.	TRBV5-8	TRBJ2-5	.	CASTPPGGRSETQYF	TGTGCCAGCACTCCCCCGGGGGGCAGGTCAGAGACCCAGTACTTC
.	TRBV9	TRBJ1-1	few	CASSVENGGTEAFF	TGTGCCAGCAGCGTAGAAAACGGGGGCACTGAAGCTTTCTTT
.	TRBV7-9	TRBJ2-1	.	CSSTDRNEQFF	TGTTCCAGCACAGACAGAAATGAGCAGTTCTTC
.	TRBV19	TRBJ2-7	.	CASSTTAFFYEQYF	TGTGCCAGTAGTACCACAGCTTTTTTCTACGAGCAGTACTTC
TRBD2	TRBV10-2	TRBJ2-7	.	CASRTSGAYEQYF	TGCGCCAGCAGAACTAGCGGGGCCTACGAGCAGTACTTC
.	TRBV25-1	TRBJ2-7	.	CASSDPSYEQYF	TGTGCCAGCAGTGATCCGTCCTACGAGCAGTACTTC
TRBD1	TRBV5-4	TRBJ1-1	.	CASSLIRGQGALGAEAFF	TGTGCCAGCAGCTTGATTAGGGGACAGGGGGCTCTGGGCGCTGAAGCTTTCTTT
TRBD1	TRBV6-5	TRBJ1-4	.	CASSPDRGGEKLFF	TGTGCCAGCAGCCCGGACAGGGGAGGTGAAAAACTGTTTTTT
TRBD2	TRBV6-5	TRBJ2-1	.	CASSYSVLAGDNEQFF	TGTGCCAGCAGTTACTCAGTACTAGCGGGAGATAATGAGCAGTTCTTC